The present TCR beta chain was sequenced within a study of T-cell memory formation after mild COVID-19. Across the whole study: TCR clusters largely stayed donor specific. General observations from the study: The authors did not confirm SARS-CoV-2 specificity of second-wave clones peaking day 37. Memory cells collected pre-infection included some clones that later responded, suggesting cross-reactive memory joined. Shrinking CD4+ clones were chiefly CM and EM; CD8+ ones were chiefly EMRA.

In the case of this clonotype: The antigen remains undetermined.

TCRdb used MiXCR to reprocess the 5' RACE reads, holding one entry per CDR3 protein. The sample contains more than 250,000 distinct CDR3 sequences, about a sixth of which appear only once. The CDR3 has 13 residues. CDR1 is SGDLS and CDR2 is YYNGEE in the germline V gene. The V and J ends lost 0 bases and 4 bases respectively, with 7 bases between them. This sequence originates from a man aged 18 to 35 who had mild COVID-19 (a few samples of this study predate the infection). Cell type and time point are not known. Sequenced: PBMCs or a T cell subset sorted from them (not recorded which). The V and J genes are TRBV9 and TRBJ1-2; D is uncertain. The CDR3 DNA is TGTGCCAGCAGCGTAGGAGGGATCTATGGCTACACCTTC. Translated: CASSVGGIYGYTF.